The present T cell receptor (beta chain) was sequenced within a study of identical twins. Study-wide findings and caveats: With abundant cord blood beta clonotypes, insertions were fewer; memory repertoires showed no such pattern.

Turning to this clonotype: The antigen is unknown.

TCRdb analysed the 5' RACE reads with MiXCR anew, one entry per CDR3 protein. The sample yields about 520,000 distinct CDR3 sequences, 20% to 25% seen once. V lost 6 bases, J lost 4 bases, and 6 bases stayed unmatched. The CDR3 loop spans 14 amino acids. Looked up from germline, CDR1 is DFQATT and CDR2 is SNEGSKA (reference sequence). These data were likewise used in another study, on T cells expressing NK-cell markers. From that study: About six donors showed dominant NKG2C+ clonotypes comprising roughly 1.0-7.5% of their CD8+ T cells.

The V call is TRBV20-1, the J call TRBJ2-5, with 12 bases that match TRBD2. The clonotype originates from a woman younger than 35 in good health. The sample comprised CD4+ T cells sorted from blood. The CDR3 loop is CSATPGLAGETQYF. The CDR3 bases are TGCAGTGCGACCCCGGGACTAGCGGGAGAGACCCAGTACTTC.